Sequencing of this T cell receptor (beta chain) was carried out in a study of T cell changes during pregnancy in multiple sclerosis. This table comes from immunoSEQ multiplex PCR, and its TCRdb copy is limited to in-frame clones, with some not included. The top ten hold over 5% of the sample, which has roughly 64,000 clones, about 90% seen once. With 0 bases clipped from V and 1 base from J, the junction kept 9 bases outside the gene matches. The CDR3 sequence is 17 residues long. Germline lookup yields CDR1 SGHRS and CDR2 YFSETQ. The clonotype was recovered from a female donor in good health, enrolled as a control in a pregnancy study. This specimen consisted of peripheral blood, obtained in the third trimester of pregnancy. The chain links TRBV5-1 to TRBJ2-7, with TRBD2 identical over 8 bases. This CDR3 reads CASSLGVRAGGSYEQYF. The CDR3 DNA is TGCGCCAGCAGCTTGGGGGTTCGTGCGGGAGGTTCCTACGAGCAGTACTTC.